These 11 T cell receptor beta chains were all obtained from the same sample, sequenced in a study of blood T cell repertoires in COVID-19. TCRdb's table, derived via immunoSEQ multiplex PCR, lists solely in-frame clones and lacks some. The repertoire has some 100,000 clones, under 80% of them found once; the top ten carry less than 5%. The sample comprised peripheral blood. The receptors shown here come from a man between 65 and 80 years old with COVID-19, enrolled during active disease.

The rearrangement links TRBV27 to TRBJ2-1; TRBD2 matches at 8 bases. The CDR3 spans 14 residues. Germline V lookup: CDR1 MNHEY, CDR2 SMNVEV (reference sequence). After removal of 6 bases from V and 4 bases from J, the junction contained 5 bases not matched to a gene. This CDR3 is CASRREAGYNEQFF. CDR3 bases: TGTGCCAGCAGGCGGGAGGCTGGTTACAATGAGCAGTTCTTC.

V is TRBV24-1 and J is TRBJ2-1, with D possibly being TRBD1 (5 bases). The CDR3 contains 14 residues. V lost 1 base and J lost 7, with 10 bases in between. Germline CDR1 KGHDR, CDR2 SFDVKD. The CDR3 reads CATSDFPRVNEQFF. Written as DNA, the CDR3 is TGTGCCACCAGTGATTTCCCCAGGGTAAATGAGCAGTTCTTC.

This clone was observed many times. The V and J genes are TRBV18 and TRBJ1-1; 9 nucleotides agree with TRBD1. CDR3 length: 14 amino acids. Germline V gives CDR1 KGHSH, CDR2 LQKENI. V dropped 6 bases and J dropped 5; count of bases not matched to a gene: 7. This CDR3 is CASSVDRGGTEAFF. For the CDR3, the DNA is TGTGCCAGCTCCGTGGACAGGGGTGGTACTGAAGCTTTCTTT. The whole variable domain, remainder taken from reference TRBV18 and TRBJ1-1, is NAGVMQNPRHLVRRRGQEARLRCSPMKGHSHVYWYRQLPEEGLKFMVYLQKENIIDESGMPKERFSAEFPKEGPSILRIQQVVRGDSAAYFCASSVDRGGTEAFFGQGTRLTVV.

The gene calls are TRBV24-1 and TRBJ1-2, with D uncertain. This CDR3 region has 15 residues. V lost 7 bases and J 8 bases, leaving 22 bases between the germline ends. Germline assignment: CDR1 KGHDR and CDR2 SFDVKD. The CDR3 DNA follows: TGTGCCACCAGCGCCCCGGGAGACCAATTAGGGGGCTACACCTTC. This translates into CATSAPGDQLGGYTF.

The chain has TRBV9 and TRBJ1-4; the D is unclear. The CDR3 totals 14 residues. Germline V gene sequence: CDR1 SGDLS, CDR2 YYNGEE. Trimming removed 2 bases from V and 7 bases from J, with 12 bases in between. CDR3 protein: CASSVGQTLEKLFF. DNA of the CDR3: TGTGCCAGCAGCGTTGGGCAGACACTTGAAAAACTGTTTTTT.

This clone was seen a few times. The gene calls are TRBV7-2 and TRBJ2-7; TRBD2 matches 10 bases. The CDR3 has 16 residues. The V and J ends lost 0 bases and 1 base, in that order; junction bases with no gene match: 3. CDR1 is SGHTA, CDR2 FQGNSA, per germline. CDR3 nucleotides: TGTGCCAGCAGCTTAGCGGGACTAGCGCGATCCTACGAGCAGTACTTC. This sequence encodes CASSLAGLARSYEQYF.

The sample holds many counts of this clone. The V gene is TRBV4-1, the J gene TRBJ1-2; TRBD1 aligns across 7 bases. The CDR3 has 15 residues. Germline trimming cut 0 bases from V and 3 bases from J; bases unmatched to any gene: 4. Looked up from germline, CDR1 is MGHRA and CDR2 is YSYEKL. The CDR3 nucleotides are TGCGCCAGCAGCCAAGACAGGGGGTCTTACTATGGCTACACCTTC. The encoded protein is CASSQDRGSYYGYTF.

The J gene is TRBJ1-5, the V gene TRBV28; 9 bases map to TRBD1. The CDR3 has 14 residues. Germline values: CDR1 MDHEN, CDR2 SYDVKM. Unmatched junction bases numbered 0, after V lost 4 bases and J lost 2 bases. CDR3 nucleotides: TGTGCCAGCAGTTGGACAGGGGGCAATCAGCCCCAGCATTTT. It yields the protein CASSWTGGNQPQHF.

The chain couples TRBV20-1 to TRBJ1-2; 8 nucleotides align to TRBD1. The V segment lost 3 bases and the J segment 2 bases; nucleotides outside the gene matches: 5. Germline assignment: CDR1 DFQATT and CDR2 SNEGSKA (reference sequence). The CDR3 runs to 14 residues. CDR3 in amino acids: CSASPGTGNYGYTF. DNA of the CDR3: TGCAGTGCTAGTCCCGGGACAGGAAACTATGGCTACACCTTC.

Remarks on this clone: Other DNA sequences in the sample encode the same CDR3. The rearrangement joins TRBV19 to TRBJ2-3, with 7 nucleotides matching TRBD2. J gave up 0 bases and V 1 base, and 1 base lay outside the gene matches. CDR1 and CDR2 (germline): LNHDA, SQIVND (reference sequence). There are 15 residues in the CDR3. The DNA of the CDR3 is TGTGCCAGTAGTATAGGGGGAGGGAGCACAGATACGCAGTATTTT. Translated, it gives CASSIGGGSTDTQYF.

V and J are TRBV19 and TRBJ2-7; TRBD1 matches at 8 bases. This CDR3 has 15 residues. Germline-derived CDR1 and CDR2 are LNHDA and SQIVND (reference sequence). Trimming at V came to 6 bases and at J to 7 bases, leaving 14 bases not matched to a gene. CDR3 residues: CASRLGSTGGEEQYF. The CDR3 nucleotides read TGTGCCAGTAGACTCGGGTCTACAGGGGGAGAAGAGCAGTACTTC.